A selection of T cell receptor beta chains follows, all from one sample in a study of cytomegalovirus exposure and HLA in healthy donors. Data came from immunoSEQ multiplex PCR; TCRdb stores just in-frame clones and leaves some out. Counted here are approximately 120,000 clones, 60% to 85% occurring once; the ten biggest clones make up roughly 3.1%. The specimen was PBMCs. The source is a man aged 30 to 45 in good health and CMV-seronegative. CDR3s include the opening cysteine and the closing phenylalanine or tryptophan. Each record gives: J gene, V gene, CDR3 length, clone size, D gene, CDR3 protein, CDR3 DNA. A D gene is named only where the DNA matches it firmly. The size of a clone is reported for some rows only, either as once, few or many, or as a class for expanded clones.

TRBJ2-7 | TRBV5-1 | 15 | - | TRBD2 | CASSLLAGGIYEQYF | TGCGCCAGCAGCTTACTAGCGGGAGGAATCTACGAGCAGTACTTC
TRBJ2-3 | TRBV6-5 | 15 | once | - | CASSYGGASTDTQYF | TGTGCCAGCAGTTACGGGGGGGCTAGCACAGATACGCAGTATTTT
TRBJ2-7 | TRBV5-1 | 14 | - | TRBD1 | CASSFTGDSYEQYF | TGCGCCAGCAGCTTCACAGGGGACTCCTACGAGCAGTACTTC
TRBJ1-6 | TRBV27 | 16 | - | TRBD1 | CASSFEGALYNSPLHF | TGTGCCAGCAGTTTCGAGGGGGCCCTCTATAATTCACCCCTCCACTTT
TRBJ1-6 | TRBV6-5 | 15 | - | - | CASSYMSSYNSPLHF | TGTGCCAGCAGTTATATGAGCTCCTATAATTCACCCCTCCACTTT
TRBJ2-2 | TRBV18 | 14 | - | TRBD2 | CASSPGLNTGELFF | TGTGCCAGCTCACCGGGACTAAACACCGGGGAGCTGTTTTTT
TRBJ1-1 | TRBV7-8 | 14 | - | TRBD1 | CASSALGQGTEAFF | TGTGCCAGCAGCGCGTTGGGACAGGGCACTGAAGCTTTCTTT
TRBJ2-3 | TRBV4-3 | 17 | - | TRBD1 | CASSPYSGQGRTDTQYF | TGCGCCAGCAGCCCGTATTCGGGACAGGGGCGCACAGATACGCAGTATTTT
TRBJ2-2 | TRBV27 | 16 | - | TRBD2 | CASSFGRTSGSGELFF | TGTGCCAGCAGTTTCGGAAGGACTAGCGGGTCCGGGGAGCTGTTTTTT
TRBJ1-5 | TRBV5-5 | 19 | - | TRBD1 | CASSLGPGTGVSRNQPQHF | TGTGCCAGCAGCTTGGGGCCTGGGACAGGGGTATCAAGAAATCAGCCCCAGCATTTT
TRBJ2-7 | TRBV6-1 | 15 | - | TRBD2 | CASSPGTSGSREQYF | TGTGCCAGCAGCCCCGGGACTAGCGGGAGTCGCGAGCAGTACTTC
TRBJ2-7 | TRBV5-1 | 14 | - | - | CASSLVGVPYEQYF | TGCGCCAGCAGCTTGGTAGGGGTCCCCTACGAGCAGTACTTC
TRBJ1-6 | TRBV6-5 | 15 | - | - | CASTRQRQTNSPLHF | TGTGCCAGCACTCGACAGAGACAAACTAATTCACCCCTCCACTTT
TRBJ1-6 | TRBV23-1 | 15 | - | - | CASSQSRGASSPLHF | TGCGCCAGCAGTCAATCCCGGGGGGCGTCTTCACCCCTCCACTTT
TRBJ2-4 | TRBV5-1 | 20 | - | TRBD2 | CASSLGIPGGSALAKNIQYF | TGCGCCAGCAGCTTGGGGATTCCGGGAGGAAGCGCACTAGCCAAAAACATTCAGTACTTC
TRBJ2-7 | TRBV19 | 13 | - | - | CASSTYAVDEQYF | TGTGCCAGTAGTACCTATGCTGTCGACGAGCAGTACTTC
TRBJ1-1 | TRBV10-2 | 12 | - | - | CATEGVETEAFF | TGCGCCACCGAGGGGGTTGAAACTGAAGCTTTCTTT
TRBJ2-7 | TRBV7-2 | 15 | - | TRBD1 | CASSLADRGLYEQYF | TGTGCCAGCAGCTTGGCCGACAGGGGGCTCTACGAGCAGTACTTC
TRBJ1-2 | TRBV15 | 14 | - | TRBD1 | CATSKRGRDYGYTF | TGTGCCACCAGCAAGAGGGGGCGGGACTATGGCTACACCTTC
TRBJ1-5 | TRBV27 | 15 | - | TRBD1 | CASRKGTGYNQPQHF | TGTGCCAGCCGGAAAGGGACAGGTTACAATCAGCCCCAGCATTTT
TRBJ1-1 | TRBV5-1 | 16 | - | TRBD1 | CASSLHTGGAYTEAFF | TGCGCCAGCAGCTTACATACAGGGGGCGCGTACACTGAAGCTTTCTTT
TRBJ2-7 | TRBV15 | 15 | few | TRBD2 | CATSRELAGVGEQYF | TGTGCCACCAGCAGAGAGCTAGCGGGAGTCGGGGAGCAGTACTTC
TRBJ2-6 | TRBV5-1 | 15 | - | - | CASSLVSSGANVLTF | TGCGCCAGCAGCTTGGTTAGCTCTGGGGCCAACGTCCTGACTTTC